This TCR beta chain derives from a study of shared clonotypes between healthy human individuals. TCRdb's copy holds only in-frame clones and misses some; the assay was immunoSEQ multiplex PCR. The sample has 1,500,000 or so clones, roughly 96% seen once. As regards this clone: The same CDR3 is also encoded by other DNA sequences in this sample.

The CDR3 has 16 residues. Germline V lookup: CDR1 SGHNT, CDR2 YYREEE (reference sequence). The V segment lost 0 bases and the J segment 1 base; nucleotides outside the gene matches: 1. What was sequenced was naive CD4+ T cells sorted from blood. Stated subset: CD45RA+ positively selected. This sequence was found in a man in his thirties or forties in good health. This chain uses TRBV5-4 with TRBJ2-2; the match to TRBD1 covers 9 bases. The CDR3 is CASSLGGQGNTGELFF. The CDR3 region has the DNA TGTGCCAGCAGCTTGGGGGGACAGGGGAACACCGGGGAGCTGTTTTTT.